This passage covers 8 T cell receptor beta chains from one sample sequenced in a study of CD8+ T cells in alopecia areata. Isolated RNA was reverse transcribed into cDNA used as the sequencing template. Some clones are missing from TCRdb's copy, which holds only in-frame ones; the method was immunoSEQ multiplex PCR. The table includes about 200,000 clones, roughly three fifths detected once. Sequencing was carried out using CD8+ T cells sorted from blood. The receptor set was obtained from a human donor in good health.

The gene calls are TRBV21-1 and TRBJ2-5; the table's D call TRBD2 went unverified against the DNA. TRBV21-1 is reported as a pseudogene. The CDR3 has 16 residues. CDR3 protein: CASSDPLVPSPTGQYF. CDR3 DNA sequence: TGTGCCAGCAGCGACCCTCTGGTCCCCTCGCCGACGGGCCAGTACTTC.

This clone was seen a handful of times. The rearrangement joins TRBV7-8 to TRBJ1-1, with D possibly TRBD1 on 5 matching bases. Per germline, CDR1 SGHVS and CDR2 FQNEAQ. This CDR3 contains 15 residues. V was cut by 1 base and J by 1 base, with 10 bases left in between. The CDR3 DNA sequence: TGTGCCAGCAGCTTAGGGAAAGGGGCGAACACTGAAGCTTTCTTT. The encoded protein is CASSLGKGANTEAFF. Full variable domain (rest looked up from reference TRBV7-8 and TRBJ1-1): GAGVSQSPRYKVAKRGQDVALRCDPISGHVSLFWYQQALGQGPEFLTYFQNEAQLDKSGLPSDRFFAERPEGSVSTLKIQRTQQEDSAVYLCASSLGKGANTEAFFGQGTRLTVV.

For this clone: The sample holds other DNA sequences that translate to the same CDR3. The chain has TRBV27 and TRBJ2-7, with D maybe TRBD2 (7 bases). Germline CDR1 reads MNHEY; CDR2 reads SMNVEV (reference sequence). The CDR3 covers 12 residues. The V end lost 5 bases, the J end lost 5 bases, and 10 bases lay between the germline ends. CDR3 DNA: TGTGCCAGCAGTCTCGGGGGGCACGAGCAGTACTTC. Translating it yields CASSLGGHEQYF.

This clone was seen only once. CDR3 loop: CASSQDPSGIDSYNEQFF. In nucleotides, the CDR3 is TGCGCCAGCAGCCAAGATCCTAGCGGGATTGACTCCTACAATGAGCAGTTCTTC. The V and J genes are TRBV4-1 and TRBJ2-1; 9 nucleotides agree with TRBD2. The junction had 6 bases not matched to a gene; V was cut back by 0 bases and J by 0 bases. The CDR3 has 18 residues. CDR1 and CDR2 from the germline V gene are MGHRA and YSYEKL.

The chain joins TRBV13 to TRBJ1-2; TRBD1 aligns across 7 bases. Trimming cost V 4 bases and J 8 bases; bases outside gene matches: 7. There are 13 residues in the CDR3. Germline CDR1 is PRHDT and CDR2 is FYEKMQ (reference sequence). This chain's CDR3 is CASSSWGDSGYTF. The CDR3 nucleotides read TGTGCCAGCAGCTCCTGGGGGGACAGCGGCTACACCTTC. Full variable domain (remainder filled in from reference TRBV13 and TRBJ1-2): AAGVIQSPRHLIKEKRETATLKCYPIPRHDTVYWYQQGPGQDPQFLISFYEKMQSDKGSIPDRFSAQQFSDYHSELNMSSLELGDSALYFCASSSWGDSGYTFGSGTRLTVV.

In regard to this clone: The identical CDR3 is also encoded by other nucleotide sequences in the sample. The V and J genes are TRBV6-6 and TRBJ2-3; TRBD2 aligns across 9 bases. The CDR3 covers 15 residues. CDR1 is MNHNY and CDR2 is SVGAGI in the germline V gene (reference sequence). Trimming cost V 2 bases and J 6 bases; bases outside gene matches: 6. CDR3 loop: CASSYGLAGTDTQYF. CDR3 DNA: TGTGCCAGCAGTTACGGGCTAGCGGGGACCGATACGCAGTATTTT.

As concerns this clone: Other DNA sequences in the same sample also yield this CDR3. This sequence joins TRBV4-1 and TRBJ1-1, with D perhaps TRBD1 (5 bases). V lost 4 bases, J lost 0 bases, and 9 bases lay in between. Germline-derived CDR1 and CDR2 are MGHRA and YSYEKL. This CDR3 has 14 residues. Here the CDR3 DNA reads TGCGCCAGCAGCCCGGGGCCTTTGAACACTGAAGCTTTCTTT. It is translated as CASSPGPLNTEAFF.

V is TRBV9 and J is TRBJ1-2; D is possibly TRBD1 (5 bases). In germline, CDR1 is SGDLS, CDR2 YYNGEE. The CDR3 covers 13 residues. The V end lost 0 bases, the J end lost 7 bases, and 10 bases lay between the germline ends. DNA for the CDR3: TGTGCCAGCAGCGTAGAGGGGATAGGTGGCTACACCTTC. The encoded protein is CASSVEGIGGYTF.